Listed here is a single T cell receptor (beta chain). The CDR3 has 11 amino acids. Germline CDR1 and CDR2: LNHDA and SQIVND (reference sequence). This entry belongs to a study of cytomegalovirus exposure and HLA in healthy donors. Study in general: Later, an analysis reported that the roughly 120 validation repertoires had used the same platform as the approximately 660 first-cohort repertoires.

Using immunoSEQ multiplex PCR, the repertoire was profiled, and TCRdb retains in-frame clones only, with some absent. This table has fewer than 350,000 clones, around nine tenths appearing once. The rearrangement joins TRBV19 to TRBJ2-4; D remains ambiguous. The sequence was obtained from a woman between 18 and 30 years old in good health and CMV-seronegative. The sequenced material came from PBMCs. The CDR3 bases are TGTGCTCAACCCAATCCTATTTTTCAGTACTTC. Amino acids: CAQPNPIFQYF.